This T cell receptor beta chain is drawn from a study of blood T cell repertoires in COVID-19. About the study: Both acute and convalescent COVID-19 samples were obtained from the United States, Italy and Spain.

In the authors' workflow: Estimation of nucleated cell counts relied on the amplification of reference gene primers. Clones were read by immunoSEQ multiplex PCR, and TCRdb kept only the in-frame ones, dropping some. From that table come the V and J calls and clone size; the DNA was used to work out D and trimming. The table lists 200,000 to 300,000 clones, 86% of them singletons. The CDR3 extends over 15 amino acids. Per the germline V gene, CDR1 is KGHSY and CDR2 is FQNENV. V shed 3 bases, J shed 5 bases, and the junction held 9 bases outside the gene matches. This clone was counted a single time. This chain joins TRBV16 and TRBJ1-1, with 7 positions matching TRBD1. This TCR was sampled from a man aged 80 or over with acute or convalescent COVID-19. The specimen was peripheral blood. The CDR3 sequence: CASSHPRTGGTEAFF. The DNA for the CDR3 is TGTGCCAGCAGCCACCCCAGGACAGGAGGAACTGAAGCTTTCTTT.